This is a list of T cell receptor beta chains from one sample in a study of blood T cell repertoires in COVID-19. TCRdb keeps only in-frame clones here, not all; method: immunoSEQ multiplex PCR. There are 150,000 to 200,000 clones in the sample; roughly 77% occur only once, and roughly 17% lies in the top ten. Sequencing input: PBMCs or T cells enriched from blood (not recorded which). The receptors stem from a woman between 45 and 60 years old with acute COVID-19. CDR3s include the opening cysteine and the closing phenylalanine or tryptophan. D genes are given only for firm matches. Rows give clone size only sometimes, using once, few, many, or a class for an expanded clone.

V: TRBV5-1; size: .; D: TRBD1; J: TRBJ1-1; CDR3: CASSANTGVLTEAFF; DNA: TGCGCCAGCAGCGCCAATACAGGGGTTCTCACTGAAGCTTTCTTT
V: TRBV7-9; size: .; D: .; J: TRBJ1-1; CDR3: CASSLVEGTEAFF; DNA: TGTGCCAGCAGCTTGGTGGAGGGCACTGAAGCTTTCTTT
V: TRBV18; size: few; D: .; J: TRBJ1-1; CDR3: CASATGISTEAFF; DNA: TGTGCCAGCGCTACAGGGATTTCTACTGAAGCTTTCTTT
V: TRBV6-5; size: .; D: .; J: TRBJ1-5; CDR3: CASTGETNNQPQHF; DNA: TGTGCCAGCACGGGGGAGACCAACAATCAGCCCCAGCATTTT
V: TRBV4-1; size: .; D: TRBD1; J: TRBJ1-2; CDR3: CASSQVTTGQGPYGYTF; DNA: TGCGCCAGCAGCCAAGTAACAACGGGACAGGGCCCCTATGGCTACACCTTC
V: TRBV28; size: .; D: .; J: TRBJ1-6; CDR3: CASSYTIGGGTSPLHF; DNA: TGTGCCAGCAGTTACACGATCGGTGGAGGTACCTCACCCCTCCACTTT
V: TRBV28; size: .; D: .; J: TRBJ1-4; CDR3: CASIGTLHSTNEKLFF; DNA: TGTGCCAGCATAGGAACACTACATTCAACTAATGAAAAACTGTTTTTT
V: TRBV5-1; size: few; D: .; J: TRBJ2-2; CDR3: CASSTNTGELFF; DNA: TGCGCCAGCAGTACGAACACCGGGGAGCTGTTTTTT
V: TRBV4-1; size: .; D: .; J: TRBJ1-1; CDR3: CASSPRQNTEAFF; DNA: TGCGCCAGCAGCCCACGACAGAACACTGAAGCTTTCTTT
V: TRBV5-1; size: .; D: .; J: TRBJ2-5; CDR3: CASRTAQLGQETQYF; DNA: TGCGCCAGCAGAACAGCCCAACTAGGGCAAGAGACCCAGTACTTC
V: TRBV7-9; size: .; D: TRBD2; J: TRBJ2-5; CDR3: CASSYSAGGQETQYF; DNA: TGTGCCAGCAGCTACTCAGCGGGGGGGCAAGAGACCCAGTACTTC
V: TRBV19; size: .; D: .; J: TRBJ1-1; CDR3: CASRLTSSQGLHEAFF; DNA: TGTGCCAGTAGACTCACCTCCTCCCAGGGGCTTCATGAAGCTTTCTTT
V: TRBV6-6; size: .; D: .; J: TRBJ1-1; CDR3: CASSPRTVDEAFF; DNA: TGTGCCAGCAGTCCCCGGACAGTGGACGAGGCTTTCTTT
V: TRBV18; size: .; D: .; J: TRBJ1-1; CDR3: CASSLVEDTEAFF; DNA: TGTGCCAGCTCCCTCGTGGAGGACACTGAAGCTTTCTTT
V: TRBV25-1; size: .; D: .; J: TRBJ1-5; CDR3: CASSELGHNQPQHF; DNA: TGTGCCAGCAGTGAATTGGGACACAATCAGCCCCAGCATTTT
V: TRBV27; size: .; D: .; J: TRBJ1-5; CDR3: CASSFRGGNQPQHF; DNA: TGTGCCAGCAGTTTCCGCGGGGGTAATCAGCCCCAGCATTTT
V: TRBV7-2; size: .; D: .; J: TRBJ1-2; CDR3: CASSLSPQGIGGYTF; DNA: TGTGCCAGCAGCTTATCCCCCCAGGGGATTGGTGGCTACACCTTC
V: TRBV24-1; size: .; D: .; J: TRBJ2-1; CDR3: CATSDPDGALGYNEQFF; DNA: TGTGCCACCAGTGACCCAGACGGAGCCCTAGGTTACAATGAGCAGTTCTTC
V: TRBV6-5; size: .; D: .; J: TRBJ1-5; CDR3: CASSWELTGNQPQHF; DNA: TGTGCCAGCAGTTGGGAGTTGACCGGCAATCAGCCCCAGCATTTT
V: TRBV7-2; size: .; D: .; J: TRBJ1-2; CDR3: CASTPLGGYGYTF; DNA: TGTGCCAGCACCCCTTTGGGGGGCTATGGCTACACCTTC
V: TRBV29-1; size: .; D: TRBD2; J: TRBJ2-1; CDR3: CSVEDRGTSWRQFF; DNA: TGCAGCGTTGAAGATCGTGGGACTAGCTGGAGGCAGTTCTTC
V: TRBV6-2/TRBV6-3; size: .; D: TRBD1; J: TRBJ1-5; CDR3: CASSTTTGFIGQPQHF; DNA: TGTGCCAGCAGTACCACGACAGGGTTTATCGGTCAGCCCCAGCATTTT
V: TRBV24-1; size: once; D: TRBD2; J: TRBJ2-2; CDR3: CATSLGVVGLAGLNTGELFF; DNA: TGTGCCACCAGTCTCGGTGTCGTCGGACTAGCGGGATTGAACACCGGGGAGCTGTTTTTT
V: TRBV30; size: once; D: .; J: TRBJ1-2; CDR3: CAWSVQANYGYTF; DNA: TGTGCCTGGAGTGTACAGGCGAACTATGGCTACACCTTC
V: TRBV2; size: once; D: .; J: TRBJ1-1; CDR3: CASSRDRLPKNTEAFF; DNA: TGTGCCAGCAGTCGTGACAGGCTACCAAAGAACACTGAAGCTTTCTTT
V: TRBV5-1; size: once; D: TRBD1; J: TRBJ1-5; CDR3: CASSKSSGGRQPQHF; DNA: TGCGCCAGCAGCAAATCTTCAGGGGGTAGGCAGCCCCAGCATTTT
V: TRBV27; size: few; D: .; J: TRBJ1-2; CDR3: CASSSPGVGYGYTF; DNA: TGTGCCAGCAGTTCACCAGGGGTAGGGTATGGCTACACCTTC
V: TRBV5-5; size: .; D: .; J: TRBJ1-2; CDR3: CASTVTSKSYGYTF; DNA: TGTGCCAGCACCGTCACTTCGAAATCCTATGGCTACACCTTC
V: TRBV11-2; size: few; D: TRBD1; J: TRBJ1-1; CDR3: CASSPIRGQGESFF; DNA: TGTGCCAGCAGCCCAATCCGGGGACAGGGGGAATCTTTCTTT
V: TRBV5-4; size: .; D: .; J: TRBJ1-6; CDR3: CASSDEWNSPLHF; DNA: TGTGCCAGCAGCGATGAGTGGAATTCACCCCTCCACTTT
V: TRBV27; size: .; D: TRBD1; J: TRBJ1-2; CDR3: CASSLGGGAWADYGYTF; DNA: TGTGCCAGCAGTTTAGGAGGGGGCGCTTGGGCAGACTATGGCTACACCTTC
V: TRBV6-5; size: .; D: .; J: TRBJ2-5; CDR3: CASQVYGGHQYF; DNA: TGTGCCAGCCAAGTGTACGGGGGTCACCAGTACTTC
V: TRBV7-9; size: .; D: TRBD1; J: TRBJ1-1; CDR3: CASSSGTGIEAFF; DNA: TGTGCCAGCAGCTCCGGGACAGGGATTGAAGCTTTCTTT
V: TRBV5-1; size: .; D: .; J: TRBJ2-1; CDR3: CASSSPEDALSSYNEQFF; DNA: TGCGCCAGCAGCTCACCGGAGGACGCCTTGAGCTCCTACAATGAGCAGTTCTTC
V: TRBV6-1; size: .; D: .; J: TRBJ2-1; CDR3: CASSEPNRLYNEQFF; DNA: TGTGCCAGCAGTGAACCCAATCGGTTGTACAATGAGCAGTTCTTC
V: TRBV5-1; size: .; D: TRBD2; J: TRBJ2-3; CDR3: CASSFRTSGEDTQYF; DNA: TGCGCCAGCAGCTTCCGGACTAGCGGTGAGGATACGCAGTATTTT
V: TRBV6-6; size: .; D: .; J: TRBJ1-1; CDR3: CASSPTRENTEAFF; DNA: TGTGCCAGCAGCCCGACCAGGGAAAACACTGAAGCTTTCTTT
V: TRBV6-2/TRBV6-3; size: once; D: TRBD2; J: TRBJ2-1; CDR3: CASSYPSGGGRNEQFF; DNA: TGTGCCAGCAGTTACCCGTCCGGCGGGGGGCGCAATGAGCAGTTCTTC
V: TRBV4-1; size: .; D: .; J: TRBJ1-2; CDR3: CASSQDGGIGYGYTF; DNA: TGCGCCAGCAGCCAAGATGGCGGCATCGGCTATGGCTACACCTTC
V: TRBV5-1; size: .; D: .; J: TRBJ1-5; CDR3: CASSFDIHQPQHF; DNA: TGCGCCAGCAGTTTCGACATACATCAGCCCCAGCATTTT
V: TRBV4-3; size: .; D: .; J: TRBJ2-1; CDR3: CASSQDRIGLSYNEQFF; DNA: TGCGCCAGCAGCCAAGATCGGATCGGACTATCCTACAATGAGCAGTTCTTC
V: TRBV24-1; size: few; D: TRBD2; J: TRBJ2-3; CDR3: CATSGAKRGNTDTQYF; DNA: TGTGCCACCAGTGGGGCGAAGCGGGGGAACACAGATACGCAGTATTTT
V: TRBV29-1; size: .; D: TRBD2; J: TRBJ2-5; CDR3: CSVAGGLGQETQYF; DNA: TGCAGCGTTGCGGGGGGGCTGGGCCAAGAGACCCAGTACTTC
V: TRBV25-1; size: once; D: TRBD1; J: TRBJ1-2; CDR3: CASSEFGQGAWYGYTF; DNA: TGTGCCAGCAGTGAATTTGGACAGGGGGCTTGGTATGGCTACACCTTC
V: TRBV28; size: few; D: .; J: TRBJ1-4; CDR3: CASVHGVGEKLFF; DNA: TGTGCCAGCGTCCACGGGGTGGGAGAAAAACTGTTTTTT
V: TRBV19; size: .; D: .; J: TRBJ1-6; CDR3: CASSPLGNSPLHF; DNA: TGTGCCAGTAGTCCCCTGGGCAATTCACCCCTCCACTTT
V: TRBV3-1/TRBV3-2; size: .; D: .; J: TRBJ1-2; CDR3: CASSQVAYGYTF; DNA: TGTGCCAGCAGCCAAGTAGCCTATGGCTACACCTTC
V: TRBV12-5; size: many; D: .; J: TRBJ1-1; CDR3: CASGLTRGTEAFF; DNA: TGTGCTAGTGGTTTAACCAGGGGAACTGAAGCTTTCTTT